This T cell receptor (beta chain) was recovered during a study of beta chain features in type 1 diabetes. Study observations and caveats: For patients and controls alike, PCR might favor shorter templates to the same degree. Patients with type 1 diabetes showed fewer VDJ junction insertions and more deletions.

All of the isolated RNA was reverse transcribed, so expressed TCRB transcripts were sequenced. Regulatory, naive and central memory T cell samples averaged about 3.5 million reads. The assay was immunoSEQ multiplex PCR, and TCRdb's table has in-frame clones only and misses some. The table lists 200,000 to 300,000 clones, 25% to 30% of them singletons. V was clipped by 3 bases and J by 7 bases, with 16 bases between them. Per the germline V gene, CDR1 is LNHNV and CDR2 is YYDKDF (reference sequence). The CDR3 extends over 15 amino acids. Worth noting for this clone: Its antigen is still unknown.

Sequences were obtained from central memory CD4+ T cells from blood. The J gene is TRBJ1-3, the V gene TRBV15; D is unclear. The sequence came from a man under 40 in good health. CDR3 protein: CATSSPLIAPNTIYF. CDR3 nucleotides: TGTGCCACCAGCAGTCCTCTTATCGCGCCCAACACCATATATTTT.